Each of the 19 T cell receptor beta chains below was sequenced from the same sample in a study of blood T cell repertoires in COVID-19. The repertoire was sequenced with immunoSEQ multiplex PCR; TCRdb's copy has only in-frame clones and lacks some. The sample shows about 170,000 clones, around 89% of them seen only once. The source material was peripheral blood. The receptor set was obtained from a man aged 45 to 65 who had recovered from COVID-19.

This clone came up once. The genes are TRBV7-3 and TRBJ2-1; 8 bases line up with TRBD2. Trimming at V came to 2 bases and at J to 9 bases, leaving 3 bases not matched to a gene. This CDR3 contains 13 residues. The germline V gene has CDR1 SGHTA and CDR2 FQGTGA. Written as DNA, the CDR3 is TGTGCCAGCAGCTTAGCGGGGGGTGGTGAGCAGTTCTTC. The encoded protein is CASSLAGGGEQFF.

A few counts support this clone. Here the CDR3 reads CASSYLRQENNEQFF. For the CDR3, the DNA is TGCGCCAGCAGCTACCTAAGACAGGAGAACAATGAGCAGTTCTTC. This rearrangement joins TRBV5-1 to TRBJ2-1, with D possibly matching TRBD1 (6 bases). The germline CDR1 and CDR2 sequences are SGHRS and YFSETQ. V was trimmed by 3 bases and J by 5 bases, leaving 15 bases between them. The CDR3 spans 15 residues. Full variable domain (outside the CDR3, taken from reference TRBV5-1 and TRBJ2-1): KAGVTQTPRYLIKTRGQQVTLSCSPISGHRSVSWYQQTPGQGLQFLFEYFSETQRNKGNFPGRFSGRQFSNSRSEMNVSTLELGDSALYLCASSYLRQENNEQFFGPGTRLTVL.

The chain recombines TRBV18 with TRBJ2-5; D may be TRBD1 (5 bases). This CDR3 region has 13 residues. Trimming removed 6 bases at V and 5 bases at J, with 13 bases between. Germline assignment: CDR1 KGHSH and CDR2 LQKENI. CDR3 bases: TGTGCCAGCTCCACAGGTCTGGGGGAGACCCAGTACTTC. This encodes CASSTGLGETQYF.

This clone was detected only once. Written as DNA, the CDR3 is TGTGCCAGCAGCCCGGACAGCAACTATGGCTACACCTTC. It is translated as CASSPDSNYGYTF. The J gene is TRBJ1-2, the V gene TRBV5-5; possibly TRBD1 for D (6 bases). This CDR3 comprises 13 residues. Germline CDR1 SGHKS, CDR2 YYEKEE (reference sequence). Trimming left V 4 bases short and J 2 bases short, with 9 bases between.

The chain employs TRBV5-8 and TRBJ2-2; D is perhaps TRBD2 (6 bases). The CDR3 contains 17 residues. Trimming removed 4 bases from V and 6 bases from J, with 22 bases in between. CDR1 is SGHTS and CDR2 is YDEGEE in the germline V gene. This chain's CDR3 is CASSPPREGRMSGELFF. The DNA of the CDR3 is TGTGCCAGCAGCCCCCCCCGAGAAGGGAGGATGTCCGGGGAGCTGTTTTTT.

The rearrangement links TRBV2 to TRBJ2-4; 10 nucleotides align to TRBD1. This CDR3 spans 15 amino acids. Germline loops: CDR1 SNHLY, CDR2 FYNNEI. The V gene end was trimmed by 4 bases and the J gene end by 8 bases; junction bases not matched to a gene: 8. The CDR3 DNA is TGTGCCAGCAGTGCGGTAGACAGGGGGCTTCACATTCAGTACTTC. This codes for CASSAVDRGLHIQYF.

This chain joins TRBV29-1 and TRBJ1-5; weak D call: TRBD1 (6 bases). Germline values: CDR1 SQVTM, CDR2 ANQGSEA. The V and J ends lost 4 bases and 11 bases respectively, with 24 bases between them. The CDR3 is 15 amino acids. In DNA, the CDR3 is TGCAGCGTTGTTTGGGCCCCGGGGGGCCGGAGGGCCCAGCATTTT. This translates into CSVVWAPGGRRAQHF. Variable domain in full (rest from reference TRBV29-1 and TRBJ1-5): SAVISQKPSRDICQRGTSLTIQCQVDSQVTMMFWYRQQPGQSLTLIATANQGSEATYESGFVIDKFPISRPNLTFSTLTVSNMSPEDSSIYLCSVVWAPGGRRAQHFGDGTRLSIL.

This clone was observed once. The V and J genes are TRBV18 and TRBJ2-7, with D perhaps TRBD1 (6 bases). Trimming took off 1 base at V and 5 bases at J, with 12 bases between the two ends. CDR1 is KGHSH, CDR2 LQKENI, per germline. There are 14 residues in the CDR3. CDR3 DNA: TGTGCCAGCTCACCACTAAACAGGGCCAACGAGCAGTACTTC. It encodes CASSPLNRANEQYF. Full variable domain (missing parts from reference TRBV18 and TRBJ2-7): NAGVMQNPRHLVRRRGQEARLRCSPMKGHSHVYWYRQLPEEGLKFMVYLQKENIIDESGMPKERFSAEFPKEGPSILRIQQVVRGDSAAYFCASSPLNRANEQYFGPGTRLTVT.

The genes are TRBV6-5 and TRBJ1-1; no definite D call. The germline V and J ends were trimmed by 4 bases and 0 bases, with 12 bases remaining between them. CDR1 MNHEY and CDR2 SVGAGI come from the germline V gene. This CDR3 is built from 15 residues. The chain's CDR3 is CASSSRRDMNTEAFF. The CDR3 nucleotides read TGTGCCAGCAGTTCACGTCGCGATATGAACACTGAAGCTTTCTTT.

Here the CDR3 reads CASSMTGGYEQYF. In nucleotides, the CDR3 is TGTGCCAGTAGTATGACAGGGGGCTACGAGCAGTACTTC. The chain has TRBV19 and TRBJ2-7; 9 nucleotides agree with TRBD1. Trimming at V came to 3 bases and at J to 3 bases, leaving 0 bases not matched to a gene. This CDR3 is built from 13 residues. Germline loops: CDR1 LNHDA, CDR2 SQIVND (reference sequence).

The chain recombines TRBV18 with TRBJ2-3; 10 nucleotides agree with TRBD2. Germline CDR1 is KGHSH and CDR2 is LQKENI. The V segment lost 3 bases and the J segment 0 bases; nucleotides outside the gene matches: 9. This CDR3 has 18 amino acids. CDR3 nucleotide sequence: TGTGCCAGCTCACCCCTGGGTAGCGGGGGGACTAGCACAGATACGCAGTATTTT. Protein sequence: CASSPLGSGGTSTDTQYF.

The V gene is TRBV5-4, the J gene TRBJ1-4; 11 bases are shared with TRBD1. Germline V CDR1 and CDR2: SGHNT, YYREEE (reference sequence). The CDR3 totals 16 residues. The junction had 6 bases not matched to a gene; V was cut back by 0 bases and J by 8 bases. CDR3 sequence reads: CASSLARDRGMEKLFF. CDR3 coding DNA: TGTGCCAGCAGCTTGGCCAGGGACAGGGGGATGGAAAAACTGTTTTTT.

The rearrangement joins TRBV5-4 to TRBJ1-4, with 9 bases fitting TRBD1. The CDR3 loop spans 14 amino acids. V gave up 4 bases and J gave up 8 bases; unmatched junction bases: 6. Germline CDR1 is SGHNT and CDR2 is YYREEE (reference sequence). The CDR3: CASSQGQGREKLFF. The DNA for the CDR3 is TGTGCCAGCAGCCAGGGACAGGGAAGGGAAAAACTGTTTTTT.

The CDR3 DNA is TGTGCCAGCAGCTTCGGGGGGGCCTACGAGCAGTACTTC. This gives the protein CASSFGGAYEQYF. This chain joins TRBV11-2 and TRBJ2-7; 8 bases match TRBD2. This CDR3 has 13 residues. With V trimmed by 3 bases and J by 2 bases, 0 bases remained unmatched. CDR1 SGHAT and CDR2 FQNNGV come from the germline V gene.

This clone appeared a few times. V is TRBV7-8 and J is TRBJ2-2; D is possibly TRBD1 (6 bases). Trimming shortened V by 0 bases and J by 8 bases, and 16 bases separated the two germline ends. The CDR3 loop spans 16 amino acids. Germline V gives CDR1 SGHVS, CDR2 FQNEAQ. Here the CDR3 DNA reads TGTGCCAGCAGCTTAGCCCCCGGCAGGGGCGCGGGGGAGCTGTTTTTT. Translating it yields CASSLAPGRGAGELFF.

The chain is built from TRBV25-1 and TRBJ2-1; TRBD1 matches 7 bases. The CDR3 length is 15 residues. Per the germline V gene, CDR1 is MGHDK and CDR2 is SYGVNS. V lost 6 bases and J lost 4; bases outside the gene matches: 9. CDR3 in amino acids: CASRAPGQRYNEQFF. CDR3 in DNA: TGTGCCAGCAGGGCCCCGGGACAGCGATACAATGAGCAGTTCTTC.

This clone came up once. This chain connects TRBV5-1 to TRBJ1-2, with 8 bases fitting TRBD1. CDR1 is SGHRS, CDR2 YFSETQ, per germline. The V gene end was trimmed by 0 bases and the J gene end by 8 bases; junction bases not matched to a gene: 0. The CDR3 contains 12 residues. CDR3 nucleotides: TGCGCCAGCAGCTTGGACAGGGGGGGCTACACCTTC. Translation gives CASSLDRGGYTF.

This sequence joins TRBV9 and TRBJ2-5; 9 bases map to TRBD2. After removal of 4 bases from V and 5 bases from J, the junction contained 30 bases not matched to a gene. The CDR3 extends over 22 amino acids. CDR1 and CDR2 (germline): SGDLS, YYNGEE. CDR3 DNA: TGTGCCAGCAGCCCGCACCATACTTGGAGGGGGCGTGACAGCGGGAGGTCCGAGACCCAGTACTTC. Translating it yields CASSPHHTWRGRDSGRSETQYF.

The rearrangement uses TRBV7-2 and TRBJ1-1; 9 nucleotides agree with TRBD1. The CDR3 has 15 residues. Germline V gene lookup returns CDR1 SGHTA and CDR2 FQGNSA. J was trimmed by 7 bases and V by 1 base; bases with no gene match: 7. CDR3 nucleotide sequence: TGTGCCAGCAGCTTAGGCGGACAGGGGTTCGGTGAAGCTTTCTTT. This codes for CASSLGGQGFGEAFF.